Listed below are T cell receptor beta chains from one sample, sequenced in a study of blood T cell repertoires in COVID-19. Libraries were prepared by immunoSEQ multiplex PCR; TCRdb keeps only in-frame clonotypes and omits some of them. Among about 250,000 clones listed, 75% to 95% were seen once. The sequenced sample consisted of PBMCs or T cells enriched from blood (not recorded which). Source of these receptors: a woman aged 18-29 years who had recovered from COVID-19. The CDR3 runs from the conserved cysteine through the conserved F or W. A D gene is named only where the DNA matches it firmly. Where a row states a size, it is once, few, many or the class of an expanded clone; other rows omit it.

v_call	clone_size	j_call	d_call	cdr3_aa
TRBV19	once	TRBJ2-7	TRBD1	CASSKGTGRSYEQYF
TRBV10-3	-	TRBJ1-5	-	CAISATDSNQPQHF
TRBV3-1/TRBV3-2	-	TRBJ1-1	-	CASSQDGWTLAFF
TRBV19	-	TRBJ1-1	-	CASFTGPEAFF
TRBV15	-	TRBJ2-3	TRBD2	CATSRGMAGGTDTQYF
TRBV5-1	-	TRBJ2-7	-	CASSLGYGGSYEQYF
TRBV7-3	-	TRBJ2-1	TRBD2	CASSSGLAGDNEQFF
TRBV19	once	TRBJ1-5	TRBD1	CASSLTGSRQPQHF
TRBV27	-	TRBJ2-1	TRBD1	CASSHPGQGASYNEQFF
TRBV11-2	-	TRBJ1-1	-	CASSLEAGHRAFF
TRBV19	-	TRBJ1-5	-	CASQRRAGADGNQPQHF
TRBV19	-	TRBJ2-3	TRBD2	CASSLASGTTDTQYF
TRBV11-2	-	TRBJ2-3	TRBD1	CASSFQGVFTDTQYF
TRBV6-2/TRBV6-3	-	TRBJ1-2	-	CASSREAGGYTF
TRBV11-2	-	TRBJ2-5	-	CASSLILGGNQYF
TRBV19	-	TRBJ1-5	TRBD1	CASSIGGTANQPQHF
TRBV5-1	-	TRBJ2-5	TRBD1	CASSLTGTALQETQYF
TRBV15	few	TRBJ1-1	TRBD1	CATSREGTGGRRTEAFF
TRBV28	few	TRBJ2-7	-	CASSSLASLTGEQYF
TRBV5-1	-	TRBJ1-2	TRBD1	CASSPDRGVGYGYTF
TRBV5-1	-	TRBJ1-2	-	CASSLEDSFYGYTF
TRBV27	-	TRBJ1-1	-	CASSLSSGDTEAFF
TRBV12-3/TRBV12-4	-	TRBJ1-2	-	CASSPGGSGYTF
TRBV4-3	few	TRBJ1-2	-	CASSQDFGERAYGYTF
TRBV4-2	once	TRBJ1-1	-	CASSQSLTGEAFF
TRBV19	-	TRBJ1-6	-	CASSIVGNTGYNSPLHF
TRBV28	-	TRBJ2-7	TRBD2	CASRSGTNRYEQYF
TRBV27	-	TRBJ1-2	-	CASSGDRALYGYTF
TRBV9	-	TRBJ1-2	-	CASSVNLVDYGYTF
TRBV18	few	TRBJ2-7	-	CASSSTDSYEQYF
TRBV12-3/TRBV12-4	-	TRBJ2-7	TRBD2	CASSFGLAYEQYF
TRBV5-1	once	TRBJ2-2	TRBD2	CASSLGTSDTGELFF
TRBV6-2/TRBV6-3	-	TRBJ2-7	-	CASSYSYNEQYF
TRBV20-1	once	TRBJ1-2	TRBD1	CSASSRQGETF
TRBV10-3	-	TRBJ1-2	-	CAISAGASDGYTF